This T cell receptor beta chain was sequenced during a study of T cell responses to AZD1222 COVID-19 vaccine. The data were produced by immunoSEQ multiplex PCR, yet TCRdb's version contains in-frame clones alone and is incomplete. The sample comprises 130,000 or so clones, around 94% of which are singletons, and approximately 1.5% rests with the top ten. The CDR3 consists of 12 residues. Per the germline V gene, CDR1 is MGHDK and CDR2 is SYGVNS. The V and J ends lost 1 base and 7 bases respectively, with 7 bases between them. This sample comprised peripheral blood, obtained on day 0 of AZD1222 vaccination. This TCR was sampled from an adult in good health. The V and J genes are TRBV25-1 and TRBJ1-2; no firm D call. Here the CDR3 reads CASSEFPSGYTF. CDR3 sequence (DNA): TGTGCCAGCAGTGAATTCCCTAGTGGCTACACCTTC.